This T cell receptor beta chain was captured in a study of OX40 agonist ivuxolimab in advanced cancers. Autoimmune disease history or systemic immunosuppression led to patients being barred. The table came from immunoSEQ multiplex PCR; TCRdb's copy has only in-frame clones and leaves some out. The sample has 55,000 to 70,000 clones, about 85% seen once; the top ten hold about 1.3%. The clonotype originates from an adult with an advanced solid tumor such as melanoma, head and neck, liver or kidney cancer. The sample was CD4+ or CD8+ T cells sorted from blood, taken in a trial of the OX40 agonist ivuxolimab.

The DNA of the CDR3 is TGTGCCAGCAGCACTCGGACCCTGGGGTTCGAGCAGTACTTC. Its protein is CASSTRTLGFEQYF. V usage is TRBV7-8 and J usage is TRBJ2-7; D is unclear. CDR1 SGHVS and CDR2 FQNEAQ come from the germline V gene. The CDR3 spans 14 residues. V lost 5 bases and J 6 bases, leaving 17 bases between the germline ends.